Listed below are T cell receptor beta chains from one sample, sequenced in a study of technical replicates of blood from a handful of donors. The assay was immunoSEQ multiplex PCR, and TCRdb's table has in-frame clones only and misses some. This table holds around 50,000 clones, 92% found once. The sequencing input was PBMCs. The receptor source for this set is a human donor in good health. Some clones in this sample may be carry-over from other donors' samples. CDR3s include the opening cysteine and the closing phenylalanine or tryptophan. The order of the fields is CDR3 protein, CDR3 DNA, clone size, V gene, J gene, D gene. The D gene is left open where the match is weak. Size is omitted from some rows. Given values are once, few, many or a class for expanded clones.

CDR3: CASSQDSGNYNEQFF
DNA: TGTGCCAGCAGCCAAGATAGCGGGAACTACAATGAGCAGTTCTTC
size: -
V: TRBV4-2
J: TRBJ2-1
D: TRBD2

CDR3: CASSVTGQPGGDIQYF
DNA: TGTGCCAGTAGTGTGACGGGACAGCCCGGAGGGGACATTCAGTACTTC
size: -
V: TRBV19
J: TRBJ2-4
D: -

CDR3: CASKGRTLTDTQYF
DNA: TGTGCTTCTAAAGGGCGGACTCTCACAGATACGCAGTATTTT
size: -
V: TRBV5-4
J: TRBJ2-3
D: -

CDR3: CASSPTGQGDNEQYF
DNA: TGTGCCAGCAGCCCCACGGGACAGGGGGATAACGAGCAGTACTTC
size: -
V: TRBV9
J: TRBJ2-7
D: TRBD1

CDR3: CASSQVGGTGELFF
DNA: TGCGCCAGCAGCCAAGTCGGGGGGACCGGGGAGCTGTTTTTT
size: -
V: TRBV4-3
J: TRBJ2-2
D: TRBD2

CDR3: CASSQSGTSGFYEQYF
DNA: TGCGCCAGCAGCCAGTCCGGGACTAGCGGTTTTTACGAGCAGTACTTC
size: -
V: TRBV4-1
J: TRBJ2-7
D: TRBD2

CDR3: CAISDQGYGYTF
DNA: TGTGCCATCAGTGATCAGGGCTATGGCTACACCTTC
size: -
V: TRBV10-3
J: TRBJ1-2
D: -

CDR3: CAWSRQGGWETQYF
DNA: TGTGCCTGGAGCAGACAGGGAGGTTGGGAGACCCAGTACTTC
size: -
V: TRBV30
J: TRBJ2-5
D: -

CDR3: CASSLAMNSYGYTF
DNA: TGTGCCAGCAGCTTAGCGATGAACTCCTATGGCTACACCTTC
size: -
V: TRBV7-2
J: TRBJ1-2
D: -

CDR3: CASSQSLTTVMNTEAFF
DNA: TGCGCCAGCAGCCAATCTCTTACGACAGTAATGAACACTGAAGCTTTCTTT
size: -
V: TRBV4-3
J: TRBJ1-1
D: -

CDR3: CASSLPRAGLAGYEQYF
DNA: TGTGCCAGCAGCTTACCCCGGGCGGGACTAGCGGGTTACGAGCAGTACTTC
size: -
V: TRBV7-2
J: TRBJ2-7
D: TRBD2

CDR3: CASSLGSGEGTEAFF
DNA: TGTGCCAGCAGCTTAGGTTCAGGGGAGGGCACTGAAGCTTTCTTT
size: -
V: TRBV7-8
J: TRBJ1-1
D: -

CDR3: CASRRAGGRGETQYF
DNA: TGTGCCAGTAGGCGAGCGGGGGGGCGAGGAGAGACCCAGTACTTC
size: -
V: TRBV19
J: TRBJ2-5
D: TRBD2

CDR3: CASSSRDRNYNEQFF
DNA: TGTGCCAGTAGTTCCCGGGACAGAAACTACAATGAGCAGTTCTTC
size: -
V: TRBV19
J: TRBJ2-1
D: TRBD1

CDR3: CASSLMSSYNEQFF
DNA: TGTGCCAGCAGCCTCATGAGCTCCTACAATGAGCAGTTCTTC
size: once
V: TRBV7-2
J: TRBJ2-1
D: -

CDR3: CAWSAGLAGGKDTQYF
DNA: TGTGCCTGGAGCGCAGGACTAGCGGGAGGAAAAGATACGCAGTATTTT
size: -
V: TRBV30
J: TRBJ2-3
D: TRBD2

CDR3: CAWSNSGISTGELFF
DNA: TGTGCCTGGAGTAATAGCGGGATCAGCACCGGGGAGCTGTTTTTT
size: -
V: TRBV30
J: TRBJ2-2
D: TRBD2

CDR3: CAISESMTGDYGYTF
DNA: TGTGCCATCAGTGAGTCGATGACAGGGGACTATGGCTACACCTTC
size: -
V: TRBV10-3
J: TRBJ1-2
D: TRBD1

CDR3: CASSRDLAETYEQYF
DNA: TGTGCCAGCAGCCGAGATCTAGCGGAAACTTACGAGCAGTACTTC
size: -
V: TRBV7-2
J: TRBJ2-7
D: TRBD2

CDR3: CASSYRASGRNEQFF
DNA: TGTGCCAGCAGTTACCGGGCTAGCGGGAGGAATGAGCAGTTCTTC
size: -
V: TRBV6-5
J: TRBJ2-1
D: TRBD2

CDR3: CASSQGAGFPYEQYF
DNA: TGTGCCAGCTCACAAGGGGCCGGATTTCCCTACGAGCAGTACTTC
size: once
V: TRBV18
J: TRBJ2-7
D: -

CDR3: CASSPLTGGVQGNVLTF
DNA: TGTGCCAGCAGTCCATTGACAGGGGGCGTTCAAGGCAACGTCCTGACTTTC
size: -
V: TRBV27
J: TRBJ2-6
D: TRBD1

CDR3: CASSYASGGAYTQYF
DNA: TGTGCCAGCAGTTATGCTAGCGGGGGGGCCTATACGCAGTATTTT
size: -
V: TRBV6-5
J: TRBJ2-3
D: TRBD2

CDR3: CAISPEMETQYF
DNA: TGTGCCATCAGTCCCGAGATGGAGACCCAGTACTTC
size: -
V: TRBV10-3
J: TRBJ2-5
D: -

CDR3: CASSLGGLSEQYF
DNA: TGTGCCAGCAGCTTAGGGGGACTCTCCGAGCAGTACTTC
size: -
V: TRBV7-6
J: TRBJ2-7
D: -

CDR3: CAWRAGYNSPLHF
DNA: TGTGCCTGGAGGGCGGGTTATAATTCACCCCTCCACTTT
size: -
V: TRBV30
J: TRBJ1-6
D: -

CDR3: CSVVVWGQAITEQYF
DNA: TGCAGCGTTGTGGTCTGGGGACAGGCCATCACCGAGCAGTACTTC
size: once
V: TRBV29-1
J: TRBJ2-7
D: TRBD1

CDR3: CASSLEGRENYEQYF
DNA: TGTGCCAGCAGCTTAGAAGGGCGGGAGAACTACGAGCAGTACTTC
size: -
V: TRBV7-2
J: TRBJ2-7
D: TRBD2

CDR3: CASSETQAYGYTF
DNA: TGTGCCAGCAGTGAAACGCAGGCCTATGGCTACACCTTC
size: -
V: TRBV2
J: TRBJ1-2
D: -

CDR3: CASSPNQGAAGELFF
DNA: TGTGCCAGCAGCCCTAACCAGGGGGCCGCCGGGGAGCTGTTTTTT
size: -
V: TRBV9
J: TRBJ2-2
D: TRBD1

CDR3: CASSFSTGSGKNIQYF
DNA: TGCGCCAGCAGCTTTAGTACGGGATCAGGCAAAAACATTCAGTACTTC
size: once
V: TRBV5-1
J: TRBJ2-4
D: -

CDR3: CASSANRGHTEAFF
DNA: TGTGCCAGCTCAGCAAACAGGGGGCACACTGAAGCTTTCTTT
size: -
V: TRBV18
J: TRBJ1-1
D: TRBD1

CDR3: CASRLGLAGLTDTQYF
DNA: TGTGCCAGCCGCCTAGGACTAGCGGGGCTCACAGATACGCAGTATTTT
size: -
V: TRBV7-2
J: TRBJ2-3
D: TRBD2

CDR3: CASSPAGWGTQYF
DNA: TGTGCCAGCAGTCCCGCGGGTTGGGGAACCCAGTACTTC
size: -
V: TRBV11-2
J: TRBJ2-5
D: -

CDR3: CASSPRDRGSGYTF
DNA: TGCGCCAGCAGCCCCCGGGACAGGGGGTCTGGCTACACCTTC
size: -
V: TRBV4-1
J: TRBJ1-2
D: TRBD1

CDR3: CASSAGTSGNTIYF
DNA: TGTGCCAGCAGCGCCGGGACATCGGGAAACACCATATATTTT
size: -
V: TRBV11-2
J: TRBJ1-3
D: -

CDR3: CASSRRRGEETQYF
DNA: TGTGCCAGCTCCCGACGGCGGGGGGAAGAGACCCAGTACTTC
size: -
V: TRBV5-4
J: TRBJ2-5
D: TRBD2

CDR3: CASSQDRGSNYGYTF
DNA: TGCGCCAGCAGCCAAGATCGGGGAAGTAACTATGGCTACACCTTC
size: -
V: TRBV4-3
J: TRBJ1-2
D: -

CDR3: CASSFIGGRNGELFF
DNA: TGTGCCAGCAGCTTTATAGGGGGCCGAAACGGGGAGCTGTTTTTT
size: -
V: TRBV11-2
J: TRBJ2-2
D: TRBD1

CDR3: CASSSLGEQYF
DNA: TGTGCCAGCAGCTCTCTCGGGGAGCAGTACTTC
size: -
V: TRBV7-9
J: TRBJ2-7
D: -

CDR3: CASSSPRSGELFF
DNA: TGTGCCAGCAGCTCCCCGCGGTCCGGGGAGCTGTTTTTT
size: -
V: TRBV11-3
J: TRBJ2-2
D: -

CDR3: CASSQDQGDHSYEQYF
DNA: TGTGCCAGCAGCCAAGATCAGGGTGACCATTCCTACGAGCAGTACTTC
size: -
V: TRBV4-2
J: TRBJ2-7
D: -

CDR3: CASSLAGGGTPWNEQFF
DNA: TGTGCCAGCAGCTTAGCAGGCGGGGGGACACCTTGGAATGAGCAGTTCTTC
size: -
V: TRBV7-2
J: TRBJ2-1
D: TRBD2

CDR3: CASSPQGGFNEQFF
DNA: TGTGCCAGCTCACCGCAGGGAGGGTTCAATGAGCAGTTCTTC
size: few
V: TRBV18
J: TRBJ2-1
D: TRBD2

CDR3: CASSTGNEQFF
DNA: TGTGCCAGCAGCACAGGGAATGAGCAGTTCTTC
size: -
V: TRBV5-6
J: TRBJ2-1
D: -

CDR3: CASSLTGQGYYGYTF
DNA: TGTGCCAGCAGCTTAACCGGACAGGGTTACTATGGCTACACCTTC
size: -
V: TRBV11-2
J: TRBJ1-2
D: TRBD1

CDR3: CSVALAGGAGEQYF
DNA: TGCAGCGTCGCACTGGCAGGGGGCGCGGGGGAGCAGTACTTC
size: -
V: TRBV29-1
J: TRBJ2-7
D: TRBD1

CDR3: CASSLGLAGGKQFF
DNA: TGTGCCAGCAGCCTCGGGCTAGCGGGGGGGAAGCAGTTCTTC
size: once
V: TRBV6-5
J: TRBJ2-1
D: TRBD2

CDR3: CASSSTGSSNQPQHF
DNA: TGTGCCAGCAGCTCAACAGGGTCTAGCAATCAGCCCCAGCATTTT
size: few
V: TRBV7-9
J: TRBJ1-5
D: -

CDR3: CASSLALASGSNEQFF
DNA: TGTGCCAGCAGCTTAGCGCTGGCTAGCGGGTCGAATGAGCAGTTCTTC
size: -
V: TRBV7-8
J: TRBJ2-1
D: TRBD2

CDR3: CASSFSGGSSYEQYF
DNA: TGTGCCAGCAGTTTTTCAGGGGGTAGCTCCTACGAGCAGTACTTC
size: -
V: TRBV27
J: TRBJ2-7
D: TRBD1

CDR3: CASSLVGVNRDSYEQYF
DNA: TGTGCCAGCAGCTTAGTGGGAGTCAACAGGGATTCCTACGAGCAGTACTTC
size: -
V: TRBV11-1
J: TRBJ2-7
D: -